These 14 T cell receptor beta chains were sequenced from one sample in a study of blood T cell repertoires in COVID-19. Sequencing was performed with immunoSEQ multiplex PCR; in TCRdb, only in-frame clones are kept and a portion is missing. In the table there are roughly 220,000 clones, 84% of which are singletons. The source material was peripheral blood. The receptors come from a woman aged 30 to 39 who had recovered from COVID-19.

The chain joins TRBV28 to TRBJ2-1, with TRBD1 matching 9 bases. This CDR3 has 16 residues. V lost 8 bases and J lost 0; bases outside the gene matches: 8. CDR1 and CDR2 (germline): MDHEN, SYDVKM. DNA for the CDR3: TGTGCCAGCGGTCCCGGGACAGGGATCTCCTACAATGAGCAGTTCTTC. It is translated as CASGPGTGISYNEQFF.

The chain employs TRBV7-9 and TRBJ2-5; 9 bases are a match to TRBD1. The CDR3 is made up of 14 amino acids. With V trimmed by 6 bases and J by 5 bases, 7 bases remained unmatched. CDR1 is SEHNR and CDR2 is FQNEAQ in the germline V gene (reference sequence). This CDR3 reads CASSSDRGWETQYF. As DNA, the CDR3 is TGTGCCAGCAGTTCGGACAGGGGATGGGAGACCCAGTACTTC.

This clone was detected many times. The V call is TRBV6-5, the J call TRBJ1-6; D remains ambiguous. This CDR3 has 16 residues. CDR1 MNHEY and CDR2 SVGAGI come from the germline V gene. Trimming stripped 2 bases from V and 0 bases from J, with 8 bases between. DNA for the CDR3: TGTGCCAGCAGTTACATGTCTAGCTCCTATAATTCACCCCTCCACTTT. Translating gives CASSYMSSSYNSPLHF.

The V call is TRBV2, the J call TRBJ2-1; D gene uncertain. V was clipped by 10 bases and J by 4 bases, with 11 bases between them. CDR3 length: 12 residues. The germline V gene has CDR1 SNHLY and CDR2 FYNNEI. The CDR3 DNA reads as TGTGCCACCGGTGGTGTTTACAATGAGCAGTTCTTC. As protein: CATGGVYNEQFF.

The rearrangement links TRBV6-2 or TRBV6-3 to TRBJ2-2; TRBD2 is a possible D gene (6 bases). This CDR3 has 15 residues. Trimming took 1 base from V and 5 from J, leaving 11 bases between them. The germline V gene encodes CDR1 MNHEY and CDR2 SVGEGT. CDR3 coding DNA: TGTGCCAGCAGTTACTTTTTCGGGGGAACCGGGGAGCTGTTTTTT. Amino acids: CASSYFFGGTGELFF.

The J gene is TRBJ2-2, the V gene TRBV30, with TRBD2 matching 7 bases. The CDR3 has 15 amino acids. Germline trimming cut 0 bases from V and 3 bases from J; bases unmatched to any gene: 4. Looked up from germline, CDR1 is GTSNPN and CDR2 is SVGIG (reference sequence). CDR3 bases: TGTGCCTGGAGTGTAGCGGGACGGGACACCGGGGAGCTGTTTTTT. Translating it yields CAWSVAGRDTGELFF.

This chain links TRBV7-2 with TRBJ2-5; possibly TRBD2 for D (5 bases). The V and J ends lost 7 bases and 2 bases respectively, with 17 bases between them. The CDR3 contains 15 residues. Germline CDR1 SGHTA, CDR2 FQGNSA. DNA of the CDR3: TGTGCCAGCACCCGCCTGACCGGGATGCAAGAGACCCAGTACTTC. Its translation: CASTRLTGMQETQYF.

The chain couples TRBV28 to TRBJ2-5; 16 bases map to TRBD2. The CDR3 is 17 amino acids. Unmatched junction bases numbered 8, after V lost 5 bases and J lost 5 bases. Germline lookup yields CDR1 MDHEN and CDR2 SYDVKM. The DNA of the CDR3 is TGTGCCAGCAGTCGGGGGACTAGCGGGAGGGCCAGCGAGACCCAGTACTTC. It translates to CASSRGTSGRASETQYF.

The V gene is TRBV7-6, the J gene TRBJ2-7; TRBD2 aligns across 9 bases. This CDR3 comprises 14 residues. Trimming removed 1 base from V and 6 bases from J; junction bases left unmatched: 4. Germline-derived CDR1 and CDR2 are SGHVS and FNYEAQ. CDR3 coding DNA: TGTGCCAGCAGCTTAGAGCTAGCGGGACGCGAGCAGTACTTC. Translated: CASSLELAGREQYF.

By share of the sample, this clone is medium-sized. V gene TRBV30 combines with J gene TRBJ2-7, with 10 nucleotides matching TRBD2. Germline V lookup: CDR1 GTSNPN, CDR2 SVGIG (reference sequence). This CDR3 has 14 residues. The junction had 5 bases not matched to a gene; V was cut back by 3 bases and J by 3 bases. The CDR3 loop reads CAWRTAGGIYEQYF. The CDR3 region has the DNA TGTGCCTGGAGAACAGCGGGAGGGATCTACGAGCAGTACTTC.

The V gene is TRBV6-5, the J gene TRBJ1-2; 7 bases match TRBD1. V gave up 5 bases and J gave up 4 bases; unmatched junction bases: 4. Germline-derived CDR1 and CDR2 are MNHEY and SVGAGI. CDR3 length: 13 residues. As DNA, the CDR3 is TGTGCCAGCAGTCGGGACAGTACCTATGGCTACACCTTC. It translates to CASSRDSTYGYTF.

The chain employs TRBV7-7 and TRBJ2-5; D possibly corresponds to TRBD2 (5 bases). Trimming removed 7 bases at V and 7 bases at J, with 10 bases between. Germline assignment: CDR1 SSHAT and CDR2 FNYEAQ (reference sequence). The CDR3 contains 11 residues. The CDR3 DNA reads TGTGCCAGCACCATCCGGGGGACCCAGTACTTC. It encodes CASTIRGTQYF.

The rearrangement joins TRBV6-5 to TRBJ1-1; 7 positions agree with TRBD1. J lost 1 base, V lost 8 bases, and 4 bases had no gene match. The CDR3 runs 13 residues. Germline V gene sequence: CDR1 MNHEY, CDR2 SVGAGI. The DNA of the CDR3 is TGTGCCAGCGGCGACAGGGAGAACACTGAAGCTTTCTTT. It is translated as CASGDRENTEAFF.

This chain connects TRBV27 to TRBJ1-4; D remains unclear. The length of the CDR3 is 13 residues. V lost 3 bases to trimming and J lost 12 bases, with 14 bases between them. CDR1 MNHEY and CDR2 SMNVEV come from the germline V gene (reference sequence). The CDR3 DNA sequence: TGTGCCAGCAGTTTGTTCGGGGAAGCACAACTGTTTTTT. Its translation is CASSLFGEAQLFF.